This TCR beta chain was retrieved from a study of blood T cells in healthy people across ages. Study outcomes and limitations: Among long-lived donors, naive CD4+ cells were more numerous and diversity higher than in aged donors. One million T cells yielded diversity estimates that were considered underestimates.

From germline, CDR1 is KGHSH and CDR2 LQKENI. This CDR3 has 15 amino acids. The trim removed 4 bases at V and 2 bases at J, leaving 8 bases unmatched. Sample-barcoded 5' priming and a J-beta primer mix drove a second PCR of roughly 7 to 11 cycles. TCRdb re-called the 5' RACE reads with MiXCR, one entry per CDR3 protein. The sample contains over 300,000 distinct CDR3 sequences, 45% to 65% of which appear only once. This clonotype was observed a few times. What it binds is not known. This TCR was sampled from a man in his 60s in good health. The gene calls are TRBV18 and TRBJ2-7; the match to TRBD1 covers 7 bases. The material sequenced was blood. The CDR3 sequence is CASSLDRALPYEQYF. The CDR3, as DNA: TGTGCCAGCTCACTCGACAGGGCCCTACCCTACGAGCAGTACTTC.